One and the same sample provided the 32 T cell receptor beta chains below, sequenced in a study of shared clonotypes between healthy human individuals. Profiled with immunoSEQ multiplex PCR; TCRdb holds only in-frame clones, not every one. The sample includes 1.6 million or so clones, around 98.5% of them seen just once. The source material was naive CD4+ T cells sorted from blood. The subset was: CD45RA+ positively selected. Receptor source: a man aged 25 to 40 in good health.

Only one count was recorded for this clone. The chain is built from TRBV7-6 and TRBJ1-5; 7 positions agree with TRBD1. Germline loops: CDR1 SGHVS, CDR2 FNYEAQ. Trimming cost V 2 bases and J 2 bases; bases outside gene matches: 3. The CDR3 length is 15 residues. The CDR3 is CASSLSGGGNQPQHF. CDR3 in DNA: TGTGCCAGCAGCTTATCAGGGGGAGGCAATCAGCCCCAGCATTTT.

As to this clone: One end of the junction varies from germline; a read error may be responsible. CDR3 in amino acids: CASSQGDSHNEQFF. As DNA, the CDR3 is TGTGCCAGCAGCCAGGGGGACTCCCACAATGAGCAGTTCTTC. V gene TRBV7-9 combines with J gene TRBJ2-1; possible D gene TRBD1, 7 bases. Per the germline V gene, CDR1 is SEHNR and CDR2 is FQNEAQ (reference sequence). The CDR3 is made up of 14 amino acids.

Notes on this clone: Additional DNA sequences in this sample encode the identical CDR3. The chain has TRBV5-1 and TRBJ1-3, with 7 bases fitting TRBD1. Germline loops: CDR1 SGHRS, CDR2 YFSETQ. V shed 0 bases and J 1 base; nucleotides not matched to a gene: 1. CDR3 length equals 15 residues. CDR3 nucleotides: TGCGCCAGCAGCTTGGACAGGGGTTCTGGAAACACCATATATTTT. Protein product: CASSLDRGSGNTIYF.

V and J are TRBV5-8 and TRBJ2-7; D unclear. Germline-derived CDR1 and CDR2 are SGHTS and YDEGEE. V dropped 3 bases and J dropped 2 bases, with 12 bases sitting between them. This CDR3 has 14 amino acids. CDR3 residues: CASSSMDGTYEQYF. The CDR3, as DNA: TGTGCCAGCAGCTCGATGGACGGTACCTACGAGCAGTACTTC.

The rearrangement joins TRBV5-1 to TRBJ2-1; D is unclear. Germline CDR1 reads SGHRS; CDR2 reads YFSETQ. V lost 3 bases and J 5 bases, leaving 15 bases between the germline ends. CDR3 length: 15 amino acids. In DNA form, the CDR3 reads TGCGCCAGCAGCTGGCTCGCGACAAGGAACAATGAGCAGTTCTTC. Protein: CASSWLATRNNEQFF.

The chain combines TRBV6-5 with TRBJ1-2; tentatively, D is TRBD1 (5 bases). Germline V gives CDR1 MNHEY, CDR2 SVGAGI. The CDR3 covers 16 residues. Trimming took 3 bases from V and 6 from J, leaving 20 bases between them. DNA of the CDR3: TGTGCCAGCAGTTATACGGGGCCCAGGGATTCGAATGGCTACACCTTC. Translating gives CASSYTGPRDSNGYTF.

This sequence joins TRBV9 and TRBJ2-7; TRBD2 might be the D (6 bases). The CDR3 is 15 amino acids. From germline, CDR1 is SGDLS and CDR2 YYNGEE. The germline V and J ends were trimmed by 2 bases and 1 base, with 13 bases remaining between them. The CDR3 region is CASSVRASESYEQYF. The CDR3, as DNA: TGTGCCAGCAGCGTGAGAGCTAGCGAGTCCTACGAGCAGTACTTC.

V and J are TRBV5-1 and TRBJ2-6; tentative D call: TRBD2 (5 bases). Trimming took off 3 bases at V and 4 bases at J, with 8 bases between the two ends. The CDR3 is 14 amino acids. CDR1 and CDR2 from the germline V gene are SGHRS and YFSETQ. CDR3 region: CASSYREGANVLTF. CDR3 coding DNA: TGCGCCAGCAGCTACCGGGAAGGGGCCAACGTCCTGACTTTC.

The rearrangement links TRBV9 to TRBJ1-2; the D is unclear. Germline loops: CDR1 SGDLS, CDR2 YYNGEE. The CDR3 is 15 amino acids. The V end was cut by 0 bases, the J end by 6 bases, with 15 bases between. In DNA form, the CDR3 reads TGTGCCAGCAGCGTAGAGGGCAGCCTGATCCATGGCTACACCTTC. This encodes CASSVEGSLIHGYTF. Full variable domain (missing parts from reference TRBV9 and TRBJ1-2): DSGVTQTPKHLITATGQRVTLRCSPRSGDLSVYWYQQSLDQGLQFLIQYYNGEERAKGNILERFSAQQFPDLHSELNLSSLELGDSALYFCASSVEGSLIHGYTFGSGTRLTVV.

This chain joins TRBV27 and TRBJ2-7; a possible D gene is TRBD1 (6 bases). Germline V gene data show CDR1 as MNHEY and CDR2 as SMNVEV (reference sequence). The germline V and J ends were trimmed by 8 bases and 4 bases, with 18 bases remaining between them. CDR3 size: 14 residues. The CDR3 DNA reads as TGTGCCAGCCGAAGGGGCAAGGGGGAATACGAGCAGTACTTC. Translated: CASRRGKGEYEQYF.

The chain uses TRBV6-5 and TRBJ2-7; TRBD2 agrees at 7 bases. Per the germline V gene, CDR1 is MNHEY and CDR2 is SVGAGI. With V trimmed by 8 bases and J by 5 bases, 12 bases remained unmatched. CDR3 length: 14 amino acids. The DNA of the CDR3 is TGTGCCAGCGAAAAATACACCGGGAGGCACGAGCAGTACTTC. It is translated as CASEKYTGRHEQYF.

CDR3 nucleotide sequence: TGCGCCAGCAGCTCGAGTGGTATCATGAACACTGAAGCTTTCTTT. This translates into CASSSSGIMNTEAFF. The chain joins TRBV5-1 to TRBJ1-1; no reliable D call. Deletions cut 3 bases from V and 0 bases from J, with 12 bases between. Germline V gene data show CDR1 as SGHRS and CDR2 as YFSETQ. This CDR3 has 15 amino acids.

The CDR3 coding sequence is TGCAGTGCTAGAGTGATCTATGGCTACACCTTC. Protein product: CSARVIYGYTF. The genes are TRBV20-1 and TRBJ1-2; D not certain. There are 11 residues in the CDR3. With 1 base removed from V and 4 bases from J, the gap between germline ends came to 4 bases. Germline loops: CDR1 DFQATT, CDR2 SNEGSKA (reference sequence).

This sequence joins TRBV7-2 and TRBJ2-7; maybe TRBD2 (6 bases). From germline, CDR1 is SGHTA and CDR2 FQGNSA. Trimming pared 6 bases from V and 1 base from J, leaving 13 bases between. There are 14 residues in the CDR3. DNA for the CDR3: TGTGCCAGCAGTTCCACGGGAGCATCCTACGAGCAGTACTTC. Protein sequence: CASSSTGASYEQYF. The complete variable domain, with remaining parts taken from reference TRBV7-2 and TRBJ2-7, reads GAGVSQSPSNKVTEKGKDVELRCDPISGHTALYWYRQSLGQGLEFLIYFQGNSAPDKSGLPSDRFSAERTGGSVSTLTIQRTQQEDSAVYLCASSSTGASYEQYFGPGTRLTVT.

The gene calls are TRBV5-1 and TRBJ1-4, with a tentative D call TRBD1 (5 bases). V was trimmed by 0 bases and J by 5 bases, leaving 8 bases between them. The CDR3 contains 14 residues. Per the germline V gene, CDR1 is SGHRS and CDR2 is YFSETQ. CDR3 coding DNA: TGCGCCAGCAGCTTGGATGGGGGAAATGAAAAACTGTTTTTT. Its translation: CASSLDGGNEKLFF.

The chain joins TRBV18 to TRBJ2-3; D not resolved. V gave up 3 bases and J gave up 0 bases, with 16 bases separating them. The length of the CDR3 is 17 residues. Germline V gives CDR1 KGHSH, CDR2 LQKENI. CDR3 residues: CASSPLHTQISTDTQYF. CDR3 sequence (DNA): TGTGCCAGCTCACCCCTCCATACACAGATTAGCACAGATACGCAGTATTTT. Supplemented by reference TRBV18 and TRBJ2-3, the full variable domain reads NAGVMQNPRHLVRRRGQEARLRCSPMKGHSHVYWYRQLPEEGLKFMVYLQKENIIDESGMPKERFSAEFPKEGPSILRIQQVVRGDSAAYFCASSPLHTQISTDTQYFGPGTRLTVL.

The chain recombines TRBV5-4 with TRBJ2-5; tentatively, D is TRBD2 (5 bases). The V gene's germline CDR1 is SGHNT and CDR2 YYREEE (reference sequence). The ends were cut back, 4 bases at V and 0 bases at J, with 7 bases in the middle. This CDR3 spans 13 amino acids. CDR3 sequence: CASSPGDQETQYF. DNA of the CDR3: TGTGCCAGCAGCCCCGGGGACCAAGAGACCCAGTACTTC.

V gene TRBV28 combines with J gene TRBJ2-7, with D maybe TRBD2 (5 bases). V was pared by 2 bases and J by 5 bases, with 19 bases between. Germline V gene sequence: CDR1 MDHEN, CDR2 SYDVKM. The CDR3 extends over 16 amino acids. The CDR3 loop reads CASSLNAGLRVNEQYF. CDR3 nucleotides: TGTGCCAGCAGTTTAAATGCGGGCCTCCGCGTCAACGAGCAGTACTTC. Complete variable domain (other parts from reference TRBV28 and TRBJ2-7): DVKVTQSSRYLVKRTGEKVFLECVQDMDHENMFWYRQDPGLGLRLIYFSYDVKMKEKGDIPEGYSVSREKKERFSLILESASTNQTSMYLCASSLNAGLRVNEQYFGPGTRLTVT.

This rearrangement joins TRBV4-3 to TRBJ2-3; D may be TRBD2 (5 bases). Trimming removed 3 bases from V and 9 bases from J, with 10 bases in between. The CDR3 extends over 12 amino acids. The germline CDR1 and CDR2 sequences are LGHNA and YSLEER. The CDR3 is CASSHRPGTQYF. CDR3 nucleotide sequence: TGCGCCAGCAGCCACCGGCCGGGGACGCAGTATTTT.

The chain recombines TRBV6-1 with TRBJ1-5; 10 nucleotides match TRBD1. Germline V gene lookup returns CDR1 MNHNS and CDR2 SASEGT. This CDR3 is built from 17 residues. The junction had 10 bases not matched to a gene; V was cut back by 6 bases and J by 2 bases. The CDR3 region has the DNA TGTGCCAGCAGCGAAAGGACAGGGGGGAGTGGCAATCAGCCCCAGCATTTT. Translating gives CASSERTGGSGNQPQHF.

The chain recombines TRBV2 with TRBJ2-7; 7 nucleotides align to TRBD1. V shed 10 bases and J 3 bases; nucleotides not matched to a gene: 9. CDR1 and CDR2 from the germline V gene are SNHLY and FYNNEI. This CDR3 comprises 13 residues. CDR3 sequence (DNA): TGTGCCACCGCGAGGGGGCGAGACTACGAGCAGTACTTC. Translated, it gives CATARGRDYEQYF.

The V and J genes are TRBV2 and TRBJ1-5; no clear D. V lost 5 bases and J lost 1, with 9 bases in between. The CDR3 runs to 14 residues. Germline V gene lookup returns CDR1 SNHLY and CDR2 FYNNEI. The CDR3 sequence: CASSKGLSNQPQHF. The CDR3 coding sequence is TGTGCCAGCAGTAAGGGATTAAGCAATCAGCCCCAGCATTTT.

This clone was seen a handful of times. J is TRBJ2-1 and V is TRBV29-1; unclear D gene. CDR3 length: 10 amino acids. In germline, CDR1 is SQVTM, CDR2 ANQGSEA. Trimming took off 4 bases at V and 5 bases at J, with 3 bases between the two ends. This CDR3 is CSVAHNEQFF. The CDR3 bases are TGCAGCGTTGCCCACAATGAGCAGTTCTTC.

This sequence joins TRBV6-5 and TRBJ2-1, with TRBD1 identical over 9 bases. J was trimmed by 4 bases and V by 5 bases; bases with no gene match: 6. The CDR3 has 15 amino acids. The germline CDR1 and CDR2 sequences are MNHEY and SVGAGI. CDR3 nucleotides: TGTGCCAGCAGTATCGGGACAGGGATTTACAATGAGCAGTTCTTC. Translation gives CASSIGTGIYNEQFF.

The V and J genes are TRBV6-1 and TRBJ1-2, with 12 bases identical to TRBD1. This CDR3 region has 13 residues. Germline assignment: CDR1 MNHNS and CDR2 SASEGT. V was clipped by 6 bases and J by 13 bases; unmatched bases: 9. The CDR3 loop is CASRPGQGARGTF. The CDR3 DNA reads TGTGCCAGCAGACCGGGACAGGGGGCGCGAGGCACCTTC.

On this clone: This sample includes further DNA sequences coding for the same CDR3. The rearrangement joins TRBV2 to TRBJ1-5; D not certain. Germline values: CDR1 SNHLY, CDR2 FYNNEI. The CDR3 spans 12 residues. V lost 6 bases, J lost 0 bases, and 3 bases lay in between. CDR3 protein: CASRVSNQPQHF. CDR3 sequence (DNA): TGTGCCAGCAGGGTTAGCAATCAGCCCCAGCATTTT.

The rearrangement uses TRBV28 and TRBJ1-2, with D possibly matching TRBD1 (6 bases). Germline lookup yields CDR1 MDHEN and CDR2 SYDVKM. The CDR3 sequence is 13 residues long. Trimming shortened V by 5 bases and J by 8 bases, and 15 bases separated the two germline ends. CDR3 amino acids: CASSVGGALGYTF. CDR3 in DNA: TGTGCCAGCAGTGTCGGGGGGGCGCTAGGCTACACCTTC.

V and J are TRBV28 and TRBJ2-7; a possible D gene is TRBD2 (6 bases). Germline CDR1 and CDR2: MDHEN and SYDVKM. V was shortened by 5 bases and J by 0 bases, with 20 bases between the two germline ends. This CDR3 is built from 17 residues. CDR3 nucleotide sequence: TGTGCCAGCAGTCCCCGGGCGGGAATTGGGAGCTCCTACGAGCAGTACTTC. It translates to CASSPRAGIGSSYEQYF.

This chain uses TRBV7-6 with TRBJ1-5; no firm D call. In germline, CDR1 is SGHVS, CDR2 FNYEAQ. V was pared by 2 bases and J by 5 bases, with 7 bases between. The CDR3 contains 13 residues. CDR3 DNA: TGTGCCAGCAGCTTAAATGCAGATCAGCCCCAGCATTTT. It translates to CASSLNADQPQHF.

This chain connects TRBV6-1 to TRBJ2-3; TRBD2 matches at 7 bases. CDR1 is MNHNS and CDR2 is SASEGT in the germline V gene. The V gene end was trimmed by 4 bases and the J gene end by 5 bases; junction bases not matched to a gene: 6. This CDR3 comprises 14 residues. This CDR3 is CASSVERDVDTQYF. DNA for the CDR3: TGTGCCAGCAGTGTCGAGCGGGATGTAGATACGCAGTATTTT.

This chain links TRBV6-6 with TRBJ1-1; D remains ambiguous. Between the trimmed V and J ends, which lost 0 bases and 7 bases, there was a span of 6 bases. There are 12 residues in the CDR3. Germline-derived CDR1 and CDR2 are MNHNY and SVGAGI (reference sequence). The CDR3 here is CASSYSKDEAFF. Here the CDR3 DNA reads TGTGCCAGCAGTTACTCGAAGGATGAAGCTTTCTTT.

V usage is TRBV5-1 and J usage is TRBJ2-1, with D possibly matching TRBD2 (5 bases). The length of the CDR3 is 17 residues. Germline CDR1 SGHRS, CDR2 YFSETQ. The V and J ends lost 3 bases and 0 bases respectively, with 16 bases between them. The CDR3 region has the DNA TGCGCCAGCAGCTCAACCCGGGGTCGGGGCTCCTACAATGAGCAGTTCTTC. This sequence encodes CASSSTRGRGSYNEQFF.